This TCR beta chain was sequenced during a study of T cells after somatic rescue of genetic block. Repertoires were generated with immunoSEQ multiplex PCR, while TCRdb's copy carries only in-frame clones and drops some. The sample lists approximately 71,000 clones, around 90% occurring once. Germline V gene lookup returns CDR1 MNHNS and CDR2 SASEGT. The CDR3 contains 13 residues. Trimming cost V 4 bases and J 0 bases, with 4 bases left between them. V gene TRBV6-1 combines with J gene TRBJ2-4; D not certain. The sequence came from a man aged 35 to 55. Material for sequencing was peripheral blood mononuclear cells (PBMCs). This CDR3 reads CASSGLAKNIQYF. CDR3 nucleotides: TGTGCCAGCAGTGGTCTAGCCAAAAACATTCAGTACTTC.